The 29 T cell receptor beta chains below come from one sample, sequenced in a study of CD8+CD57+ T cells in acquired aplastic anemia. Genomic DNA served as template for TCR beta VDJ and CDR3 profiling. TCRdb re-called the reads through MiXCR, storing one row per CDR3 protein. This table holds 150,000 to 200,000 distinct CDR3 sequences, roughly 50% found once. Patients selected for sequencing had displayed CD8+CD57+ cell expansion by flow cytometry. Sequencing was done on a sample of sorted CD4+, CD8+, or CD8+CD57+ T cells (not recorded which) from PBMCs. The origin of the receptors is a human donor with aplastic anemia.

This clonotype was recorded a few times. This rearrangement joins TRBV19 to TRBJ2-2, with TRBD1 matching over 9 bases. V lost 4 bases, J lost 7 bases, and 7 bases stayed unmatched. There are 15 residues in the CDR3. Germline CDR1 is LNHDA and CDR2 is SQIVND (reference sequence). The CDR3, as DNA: TGTGCCAGTAGTAGACCGGGACAGGGACACGGGGAGCTGTTTTTT. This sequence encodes CASSRPGQGHGELFF.

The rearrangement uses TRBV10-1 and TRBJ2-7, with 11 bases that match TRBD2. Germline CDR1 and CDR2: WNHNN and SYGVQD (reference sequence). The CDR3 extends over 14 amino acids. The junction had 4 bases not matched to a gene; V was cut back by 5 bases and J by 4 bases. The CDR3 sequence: CASSHTSGSYEQYV. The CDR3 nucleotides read TGCGCCAGCAGTCATACTAGCGGGAGTTACGAGCAGTACGTC.

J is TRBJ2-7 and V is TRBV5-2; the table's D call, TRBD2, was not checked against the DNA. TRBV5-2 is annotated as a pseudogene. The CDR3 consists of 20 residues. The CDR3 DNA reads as TGTGCCAGCAACGGTGAGTCCCGGCGGGAGGGCCCTCGTTGGACCTACGAGCAGTACGTC. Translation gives CASNGESRREGPRWTYEQYV.

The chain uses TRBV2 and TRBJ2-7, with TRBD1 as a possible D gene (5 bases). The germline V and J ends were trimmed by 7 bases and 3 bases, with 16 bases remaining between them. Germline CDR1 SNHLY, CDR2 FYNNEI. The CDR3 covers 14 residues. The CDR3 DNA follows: TGTGCCAGCACGTATCAGGGTTATAACTACGAGCAGTACTTC. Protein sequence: CASTYQGYNYEQYF.

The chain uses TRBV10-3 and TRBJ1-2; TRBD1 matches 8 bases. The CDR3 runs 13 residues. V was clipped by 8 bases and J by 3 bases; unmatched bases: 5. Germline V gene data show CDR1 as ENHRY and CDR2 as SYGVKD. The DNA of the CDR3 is TGTGCCATCTCAGGGGGCGCGGACTATGGCTACACCTTC. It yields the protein CAISGGADYGYTF.

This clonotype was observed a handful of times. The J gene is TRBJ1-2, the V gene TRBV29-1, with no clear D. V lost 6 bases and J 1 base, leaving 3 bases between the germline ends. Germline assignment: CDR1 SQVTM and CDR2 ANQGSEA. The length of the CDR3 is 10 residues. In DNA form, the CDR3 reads TGCAGCGTAGATAACTATGGCTACACCTTC. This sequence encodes CSVDNYGYTF.

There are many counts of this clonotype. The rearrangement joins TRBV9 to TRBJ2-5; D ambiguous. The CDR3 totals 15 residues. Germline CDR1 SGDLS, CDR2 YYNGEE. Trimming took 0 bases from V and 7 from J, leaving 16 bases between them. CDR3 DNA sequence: TGTGCCAGCAGCGTAGGAGACTTGGGCTCAGGGACCCAGTACTTC. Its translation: CASSVGDLGSGTQYF.

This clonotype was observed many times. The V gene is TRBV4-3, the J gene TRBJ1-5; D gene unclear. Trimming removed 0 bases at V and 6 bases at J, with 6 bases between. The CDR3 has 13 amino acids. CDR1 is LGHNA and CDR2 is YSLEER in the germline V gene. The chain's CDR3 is CASSQERSQPQHF. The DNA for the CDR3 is TGCGCCAGCAGCCAAGAAAGAAGTCAGCCCCAGCATTTT.

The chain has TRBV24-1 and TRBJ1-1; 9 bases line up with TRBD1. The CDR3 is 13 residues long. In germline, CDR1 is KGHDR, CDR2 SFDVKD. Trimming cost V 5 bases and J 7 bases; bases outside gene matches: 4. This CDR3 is CATSVGTGLEAFF. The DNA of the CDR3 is TGTGCCACCAGTGTAGGGACAGGGCTTGAAGCTTTCTTT.

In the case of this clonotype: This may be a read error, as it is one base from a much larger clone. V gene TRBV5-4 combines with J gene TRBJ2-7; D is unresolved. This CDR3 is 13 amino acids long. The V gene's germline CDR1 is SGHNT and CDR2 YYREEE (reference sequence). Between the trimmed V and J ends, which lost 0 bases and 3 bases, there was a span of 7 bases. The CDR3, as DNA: TGTGCCAGCAGCTTGGGGTCCGACTACGAGCAGTACTTC. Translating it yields CASSLGSDYEQYF.

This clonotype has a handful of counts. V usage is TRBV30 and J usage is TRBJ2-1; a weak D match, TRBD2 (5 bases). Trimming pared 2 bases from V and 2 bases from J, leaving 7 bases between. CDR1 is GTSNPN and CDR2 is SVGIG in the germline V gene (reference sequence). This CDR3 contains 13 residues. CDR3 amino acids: CAWSRTPYNEQFF. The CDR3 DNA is TGTGCCTGGAGTAGGACTCCCTACAATGAGCAGTTCTTC. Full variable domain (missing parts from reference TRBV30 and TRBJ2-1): SQTIHQWPATLVQPVGSPLSLECTVEGTSNPNLYWYRQAAGRGLQLLFYSVGIGQISSEVPQNLSASRPQDRQFILSSKKLLLSDSGFYLCAWSRTPYNEQFFGPGTRLTVL.

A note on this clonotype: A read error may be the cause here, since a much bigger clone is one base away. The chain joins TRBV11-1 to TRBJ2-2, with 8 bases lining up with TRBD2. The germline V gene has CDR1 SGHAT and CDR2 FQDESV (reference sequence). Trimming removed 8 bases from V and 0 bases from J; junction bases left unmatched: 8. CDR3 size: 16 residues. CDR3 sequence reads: CASPRAGASNTGELFF. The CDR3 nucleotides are TGTGCCAGCCCCCGAGCGGGGGCCTCGAACACCGGGGAGCTGTTTTTT.

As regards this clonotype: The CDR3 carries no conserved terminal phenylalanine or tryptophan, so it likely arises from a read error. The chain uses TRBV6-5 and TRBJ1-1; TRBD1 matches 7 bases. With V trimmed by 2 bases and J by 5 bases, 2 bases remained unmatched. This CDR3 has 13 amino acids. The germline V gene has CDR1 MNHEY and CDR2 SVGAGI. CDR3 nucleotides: TGTGCCAGCAGTTACCAGGGGGGAACTGAAGCTTTCCTT. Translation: CASSYQGGTEAFL.

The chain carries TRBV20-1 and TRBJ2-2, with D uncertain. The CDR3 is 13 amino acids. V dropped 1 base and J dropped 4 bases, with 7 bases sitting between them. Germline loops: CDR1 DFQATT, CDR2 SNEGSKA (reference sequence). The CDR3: CSARVTSTGELFF. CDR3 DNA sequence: TGCAGTGCTAGAGTGACCTCCACCGGGGAGCTGTTTTTT.

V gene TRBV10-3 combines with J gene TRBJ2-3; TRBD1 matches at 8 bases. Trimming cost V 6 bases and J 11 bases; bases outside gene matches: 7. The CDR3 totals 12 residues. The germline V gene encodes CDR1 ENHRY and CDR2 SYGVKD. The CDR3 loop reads CAIRDRGHGQYF. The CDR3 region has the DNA TGTGCCATCAGAGACAGGGGCCATGGGCAGTATTTT.

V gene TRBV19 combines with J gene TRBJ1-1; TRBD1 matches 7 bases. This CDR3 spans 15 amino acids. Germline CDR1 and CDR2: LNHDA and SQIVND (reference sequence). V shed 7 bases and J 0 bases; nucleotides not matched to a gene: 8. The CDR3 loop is CASTRDSSMNTEAFF. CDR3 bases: TGTGCCAGTACCCGGGACAGCTCAATGAACACTGAAGCTTTCTTT.

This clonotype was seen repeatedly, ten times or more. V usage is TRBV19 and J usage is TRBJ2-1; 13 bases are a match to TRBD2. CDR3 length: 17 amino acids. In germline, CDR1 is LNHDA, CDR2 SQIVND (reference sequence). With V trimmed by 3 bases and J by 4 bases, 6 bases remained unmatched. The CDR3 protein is CASSITSGGAAYNEQFF. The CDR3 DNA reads TGTGCCAGTAGTATCACTAGCGGGGGGGCCGCTTACAATGAGCAGTTCTTC.

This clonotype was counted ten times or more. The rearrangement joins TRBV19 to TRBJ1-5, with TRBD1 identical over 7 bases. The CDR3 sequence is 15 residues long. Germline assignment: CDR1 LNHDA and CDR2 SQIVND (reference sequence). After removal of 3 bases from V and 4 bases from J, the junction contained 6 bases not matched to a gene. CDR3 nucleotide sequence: TGTGCCAGTAGTATCGGGACAGCGAAGAATCAGCCCCAGCATTTT. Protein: CASSIGTAKNQPQHF.

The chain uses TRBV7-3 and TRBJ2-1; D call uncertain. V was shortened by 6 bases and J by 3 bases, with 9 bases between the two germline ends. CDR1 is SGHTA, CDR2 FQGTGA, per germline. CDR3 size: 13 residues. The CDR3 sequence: CASSTRYYNEQFF. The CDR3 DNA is TGTGCCAGCAGTACGAGGTACTACAATGAGCAGTTCTTC.

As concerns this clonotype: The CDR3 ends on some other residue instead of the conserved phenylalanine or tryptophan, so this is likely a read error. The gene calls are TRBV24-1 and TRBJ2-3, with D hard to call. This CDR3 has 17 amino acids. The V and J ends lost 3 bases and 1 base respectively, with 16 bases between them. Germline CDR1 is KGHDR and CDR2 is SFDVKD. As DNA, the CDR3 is TGTGCCACCAGTGATACCTCAACCTTTGGGGGCACAGATACGCAGTATTTG. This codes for CATSDTSTFGGTDTQYL.

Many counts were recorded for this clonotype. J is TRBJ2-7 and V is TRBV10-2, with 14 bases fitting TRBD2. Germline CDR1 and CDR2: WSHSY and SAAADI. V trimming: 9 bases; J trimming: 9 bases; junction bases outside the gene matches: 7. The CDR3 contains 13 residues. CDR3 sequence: CASGTSGGTGQYF. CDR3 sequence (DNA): TGCGCCAGTGGGACTAGCGGGGGCACGGGGCAGTACTTC.

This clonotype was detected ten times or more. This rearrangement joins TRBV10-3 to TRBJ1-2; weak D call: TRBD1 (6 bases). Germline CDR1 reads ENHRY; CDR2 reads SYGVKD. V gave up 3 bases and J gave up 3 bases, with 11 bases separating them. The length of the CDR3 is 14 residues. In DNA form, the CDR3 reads TGTGCCATCAGTGACGCTGGACAGCACTATGGCTACACCTTC. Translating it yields CAISDAGQHYGYTF.

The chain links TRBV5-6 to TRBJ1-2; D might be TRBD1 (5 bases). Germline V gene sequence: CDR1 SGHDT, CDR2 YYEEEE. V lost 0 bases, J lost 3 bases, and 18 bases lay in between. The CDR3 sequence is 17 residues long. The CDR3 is CASSLGIGFGTDYGYTF. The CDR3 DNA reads TGTGCCAGCAGCTTGGGAATCGGTTTTGGGACGGACTATGGCTACACCTTC.

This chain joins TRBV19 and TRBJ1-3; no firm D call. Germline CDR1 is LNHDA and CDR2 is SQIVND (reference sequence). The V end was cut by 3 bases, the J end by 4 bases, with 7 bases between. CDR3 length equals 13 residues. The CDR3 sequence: CASSILEGNTIYF. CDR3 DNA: TGTGCCAGTAGTATCTTGGAGGGAAACACCATATATTTT.

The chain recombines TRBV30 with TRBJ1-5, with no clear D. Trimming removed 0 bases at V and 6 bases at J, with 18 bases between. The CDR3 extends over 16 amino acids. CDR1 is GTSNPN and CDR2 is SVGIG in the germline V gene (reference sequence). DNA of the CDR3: TGTGCCTGGAGTGTCGACCGGGAGGCCGTAGGTCAGCCCCAGCATTTT. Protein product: CAWSVDREAVGQPQHF.

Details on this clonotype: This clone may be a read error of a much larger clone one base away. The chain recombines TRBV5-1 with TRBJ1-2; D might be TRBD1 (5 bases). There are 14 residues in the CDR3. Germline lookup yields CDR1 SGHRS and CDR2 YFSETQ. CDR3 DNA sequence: TGCGCCAGCAGCTCGTCGGGGGGGGACTATGGCTACGCCTTC. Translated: CASSSSGGDYGYAF.

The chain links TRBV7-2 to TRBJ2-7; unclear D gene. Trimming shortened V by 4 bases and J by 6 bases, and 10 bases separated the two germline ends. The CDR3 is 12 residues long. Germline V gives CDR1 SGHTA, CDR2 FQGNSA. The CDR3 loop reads CASSSRTGEQYF. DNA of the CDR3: TGTGCCAGCAGCTCTCGAACGGGCGAGCAGTACTTC.

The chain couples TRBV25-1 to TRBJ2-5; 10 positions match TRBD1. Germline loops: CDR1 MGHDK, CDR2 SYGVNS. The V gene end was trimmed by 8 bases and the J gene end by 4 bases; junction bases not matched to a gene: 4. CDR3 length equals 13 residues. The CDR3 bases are TGTGCCAGCGCCGACAGGGGGCGAGAGACCCAGTACTTC. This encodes CASADRGRETQYF.

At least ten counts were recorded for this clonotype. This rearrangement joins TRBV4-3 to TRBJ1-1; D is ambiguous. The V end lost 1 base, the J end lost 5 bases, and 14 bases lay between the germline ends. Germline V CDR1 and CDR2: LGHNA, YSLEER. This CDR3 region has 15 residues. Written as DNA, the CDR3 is TGCGCCAGCAGCCAAGGAGACACCCCGTGGACTGAAGCTTTCTTT. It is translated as CASSQGDTPWTEAFF.